The 13 T cell receptor beta chains in this list originate from one sample, sequenced in a study of blood T cell repertoires in COVID-19. Repertoires were generated with immunoSEQ multiplex PCR, while TCRdb's copy carries only in-frame clones and drops some. Among a few hundred thousand clones listed, 75% to 90% were seen once. Sequencing was done on a sample of peripheral blood. The receptor source for this set is a woman aged 40 to 50 who had recovered from COVID-19.

This rearrangement joins TRBV19 to TRBJ1-1; TRBD1 aligns across 10 bases. The J segment lost 7 bases and the V segment lost 1 base, leaving 3 bases of the junction unmatched. In germline, CDR1 is LNHDA, CDR2 SQIVND (reference sequence). This CDR3 contains 14 residues. This chain's CDR3 is CASSIGWDRGEAFF. As DNA, the CDR3 is TGTGCCAGTAGTATAGGCTGGGACAGGGGTGAAGCTTTCTTT.

This clone was seen a few times. V and J are TRBV27 and TRBJ1-1, with TRBD1 matching 7 bases. V lost 9 bases and J lost 4; bases outside the gene matches: 11. CDR3 size: 14 residues. Germline assignment: CDR1 MNHEY and CDR2 SMNVEV (reference sequence). CDR3: CASTVGGGSTEAFF. CDR3 sequence (DNA): TGTGCCAGTACCGTAGGGGGCGGAAGCACTGAAGCTTTCTTT.

The chain couples TRBV10-2 to TRBJ2-7, with no clear D. The CDR3 contains 14 residues. V lost 7 bases and J lost 0, with 13 bases in between. Germline V gene lookup returns CDR1 WSHSY and CDR2 SAAADI. CDR3 sequence (DNA): TGCGCCAGCAATCCGCAGGCGACCTCCTACGAGCAGTACTTC. Its translation is CASNPQATSYEQYF.

The rearrangement uses TRBV6-5 and TRBJ2-1, with D unclear. This CDR3 contains 13 residues. V was clipped by 7 bases and J by 7 bases, with 14 bases between them. Germline V gene data show CDR1 as MNHEY and CDR2 as SVGAGI. The DNA for the CDR3 is TGTGCCAGCACCCGGAGCCGTGTAAATGAGCAGTTCTTC. Translated: CASTRSRVNEQFF.

The V gene is TRBV27, the J gene TRBJ2-1, with 10 bases that match TRBD1. J lost 9 bases, V lost 10 bases, and 6 bases had no gene match. Germline CDR1 MNHEY, CDR2 SMNVEV (reference sequence). The CDR3 spans 12 residues. CDR3 sequence reads: CATRTGGVEQFF. As DNA, the CDR3 is TGTGCCACCAGGACAGGGGGGGTTGAGCAGTTCTTC.

The chain employs TRBV9 and TRBJ2-6; 8 bases align to TRBD1. The germline V gene encodes CDR1 SGDLS and CDR2 YYNGEE. The CDR3 consists of 16 residues. Trimming at V came to 2 bases and at J to 3 bases, leaving 4 bases not matched to a gene. The CDR3 loop reads CASSVRGTGGANVLTF. In DNA, the CDR3 is TGTGCCAGCAGCGTTCGGGGGACAGGTGGGGCCAACGTCCTGACTTTC. Drawing the rest from reference TRBV9 and TRBJ2-6, the complete variable domain is DSGVTQTPKHLITATGQRVTLRCSPRSGDLSVYWYQQSLDQGLQFLIQYYNGEERAKGNILERFSAQQFPDLHSELNLSSLELGDSALYFCASSVRGTGGANVLTFGAGSRLTVL.

The chain carries TRBV6-5 and TRBJ2-7, with TRBD1 matching over 9 bases. The CDR3 is made up of 15 amino acids. Germline CDR1 is MNHEY and CDR2 is SVGAGI. With V trimmed by 6 bases and J by 3 bases, 9 bases remained unmatched. The DNA for the CDR3 is TGTGCCAGCAGCCGAACCGGGACAGGGATCTACGAGCAGTACTTC. Protein sequence: CASSRTGTGIYEQYF.

V is TRBV19 and J is TRBJ1-1; D remains unclear. This CDR3 comprises 15 residues. The V and J ends lost 1 base and 1 base respectively, with 10 bases between them. In germline, CDR1 is LNHDA, CDR2 SQIVND (reference sequence). The CDR3 nucleotides are TGTGCCAGTAGTATAGGCGGGAACACGAACACTGAAGCTTTCTTT. Amino acid sequence: CASSIGGNTNTEAFF.

The rearrangement links TRBV11-2 to TRBJ2-1, with 7 bases that match TRBD2. The CDR3 consists of 15 residues. Germline lookup yields CDR1 SGHAT and CDR2 FQNNGV. V was clipped by 5 bases and J by 3 bases; unmatched bases: 7. The CDR3 protein is CASSPGASGYNEQFF. In DNA, the CDR3 is TGTGCCAGCAGCCCCGGGGCTAGCGGCTACAATGAGCAGTTCTTC.

V usage is TRBV2 and J usage is TRBJ2-1; D is uncertain. Trimming took 6 bases from V and 0 from J, leaving 6 bases between them. Germline lookup yields CDR1 SNHLY and CDR2 FYNNEI. The CDR3 contains 13 residues. CDR3 loop: CASRVSSYNEQFF. The CDR3, as DNA: TGTGCCAGCAGGGTGAGCTCCTACAATGAGCAGTTCTTC.

This chain connects TRBV5-8 to TRBJ1-5; tentatively, D is TRBD1 (6 bases). The CDR3 has 14 amino acids. From germline, CDR1 is SGHTS and CDR2 YDEGEE. V was shortened by 4 bases and J by 3 bases, with 11 bases between the two germline ends. CDR3 residues: CASSPDSSNQPQHF. CDR3 bases: TGTGCCAGCAGCCCGGACAGCTCCAATCAGCCCCAGCATTTT.

The chain recombines TRBV3-1 (or the pseudogene TRBV3-2) with TRBJ2-1; no firm D call. The germline V and J ends were trimmed by 1 base and 6 bases, with 10 bases remaining between them. This CDR3 contains 14 residues. The germline CDR1 and CDR2 sequences are LGHDT and YNNKEL (reference sequence). The CDR3 sequence is CASSQAELSNEQFF. CDR3 bases: TGTGCCAGCAGCCAAGCTGAGTTATCCAATGAGCAGTTCTTC.

This chain joins TRBV27 and TRBJ1-1; 7 nucleotides agree with TRBD1. This CDR3 spans 14 amino acids. Germline V gene lookup returns CDR1 MNHEY and CDR2 SMNVEV (reference sequence). V was clipped by 3 bases and J by 3 bases; unmatched bases: 4. CDR3 residues: CASSFLRGDTEAFF. CDR3 DNA sequence: TGTGCCAGCAGTTTCCTCAGGGGGGACACTGAAGCTTTCTTT.